This paragraph covers one TCR beta chain sequence. What it recognizes is unknown. This sample was included in a study of CD4 T cells in relation to SARS-CoV-2 and coronaviruses. Notes on the study in general: Samples before the pandemic and after infection were not matched within any donor.

CD4+ T cells from unexposed donors were obtained before the COVID-19 pandemic (2011-2018). The cells were cultured for 10 days before CD4+ T cells were isolated. Unexposed-donor CD4+ T cells were probed with SARS-CoV-2 S/N and four cold-coronavirus spikes, cells permitting. The CDR3 totals 15 residues. Germline V lookup: CDR1 SGHAT, CDR2 FQNNGV. The V gene lost 5 bases and the J gene lost 0 bases, with 10 bases spanning the gap. The protocol was immunoSEQ multiplex PCR, while the TCRdb copy is restricted to in-frame clones and leaves out a portion. The sample consists of roughly 20,000 clones, over 65% of them appearing once.

This receptor was taken from a human donor in good health. The chain has TRBV11-2 and TRBJ2-2; D is unresolved. The sample consisted of CD4+ T cells from PBMCs, cultured in vitro. In DNA form, the CDR3 reads TGTGCCAGCAGCGCCCAGTTCGCGAACACCGGGGAGCTGTTTTTT. Protein: CASSAQFANTGELFF.